This T cell receptor (beta chain) was sequenced for a study of response to subunit inactivated influenza vaccine. General study points: Authors proposed each seasonal influenza vaccination draws in few new T cells.

MiXCR, run by TCRdb on the RT-PCR reads, gives a single entry per CDR3 protein. This table holds about 160,000 distinct CDR3 sequences, approximately 10% found once. This CDR3 spans 14 amino acids. Deletions cut 3 bases from V and 3 bases from J, with 11 bases between. Germline V gene data show CDR1 as MNHEY and CDR2 as SMNVEV (reference sequence). About this clonotype itself: The antigen is undetermined.

The chain is built from TRBV27 and TRBJ1-2; D unclear. Sample: non-naive T cells sorted from PBMCs, taken more than 35 days after vaccination. This sequence originates from a man in his fifties or sixties who received an inactivated influenza vaccine. The CDR3 loop is CASSLTGLYYGYTF. As DNA, the CDR3 is TGTGCCAGCAGTTTGACCGGGTTGTACTATGGCTACACCTTC.